This T cell receptor (beta chain) originates from a study of T cell responses to AZD1222 COVID-19 vaccine. V was trimmed by 4 bases and J by 1 base, leaving 7 bases between them. Germline CDR1 and CDR2: SEHNR and FQNEAQ (reference sequence). The CDR3 covers 13 residues. The protocol was immunoSEQ multiplex PCR, while the TCRdb copy is restricted to in-frame clones and leaves out a portion. The table records 80,000 to 85,000 clones, 75% to 95% of them present only once. The sample consisted of peripheral blood, taken 28 days after the second AZD1222 dose. The rearrangement joins TRBV7-9 to TRBJ1-1; D is ambiguous. This sequence was found in an adult who received the AZD1222 COVID-19 vaccine. The CDR3 region has the DNA TGTGCCAGCAGCTCATTGGCGAACACTGAAGCTTTCTTT. It translates to CASSSLANTEAFF. The full variable domain, completed using reference TRBV7-9 and TRBJ1-1, is DTGVSQNPRHKITKRGQNVTFRCDPISEHNRLYWYRQTLGQGPEFLTYFQNEAQLEKSRLLSDRFSAERPKGSFSTLEIQRTEQGDSAMYLCASSSLANTEAFFGQGTRLTVV.